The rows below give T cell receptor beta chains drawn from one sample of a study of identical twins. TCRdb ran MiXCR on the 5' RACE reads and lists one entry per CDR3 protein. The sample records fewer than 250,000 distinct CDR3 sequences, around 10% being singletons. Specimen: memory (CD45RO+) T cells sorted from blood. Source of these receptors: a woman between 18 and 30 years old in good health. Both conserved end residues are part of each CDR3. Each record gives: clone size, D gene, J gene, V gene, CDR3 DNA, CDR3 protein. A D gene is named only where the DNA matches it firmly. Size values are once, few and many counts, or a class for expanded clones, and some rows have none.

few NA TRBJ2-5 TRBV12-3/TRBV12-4 TGTGCCAGCAGTCCGACTGGCACAGAGACCCAGTACTTC CASSPTGTETQYF
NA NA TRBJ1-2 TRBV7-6 TGTGCCAGCAGCCTGGACAGCCTCAACTATGGCTACACCTTC CASSLDSLNYGYTF
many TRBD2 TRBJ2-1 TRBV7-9 TGTGCCAGCAGCCCCGTAGCGGGGGAGCAGTTCTTC CASSPVAGEQFF
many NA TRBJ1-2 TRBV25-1 TGTGCCAGCAGTCTCGGGGAGCGATATGGCTACACCTTC CASSLGERYGYTF
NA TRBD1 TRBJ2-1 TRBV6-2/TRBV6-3 TGTGCCAGCAGTCCGCGGACAGGGAAGATACCCTTCTCCTACAATGAGCAGTTCTTC CASSPRTGKIPFSYNEQFF
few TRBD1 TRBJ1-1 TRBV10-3 TGTGCCATCAGGACGACAGGGGGGGGACCTGAAGCTTTCTTT CAIRTTGGGPEAFF
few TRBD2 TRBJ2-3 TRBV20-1 TGCAGTGCTAGAGAACCTAGCGGGTATAGCACAGATACGCAGTATTTT CSAREPSGYSTDTQYF
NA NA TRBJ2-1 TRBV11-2 TGTGCCAGCAGCCAGGGACGGACCTTGAATGAGCAGTTCTTC CASSQGRTLNEQFF
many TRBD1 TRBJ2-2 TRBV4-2 TGTGCCAGCAGCTCGGGACAGGCGAACACCGGGGAGCTGTTTTTT CASSSGQANTGELFF
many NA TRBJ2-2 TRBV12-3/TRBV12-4 TGTGCCAGCATGGGGGTGGGGAACACCGGGGAGCTGTTTTTT CASMGVGNTGELFF
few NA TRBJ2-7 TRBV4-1 TGCGCCAGCAGCCGCCCCGGGGCGGGTGAGACCTACGAGCAGTACTTC CASSRPGAGETYEQYF
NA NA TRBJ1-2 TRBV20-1 TGCAGTGCGGAGCTCAACTATGGCTACACCTTC CSAELNYGYTF
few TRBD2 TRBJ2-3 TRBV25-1 TGTGCCAGCAGTGACGGTTTGTTGGGGGGGAGAAACACAGATACGCAGTATTTT CASSDGLLGGRNTDTQYF
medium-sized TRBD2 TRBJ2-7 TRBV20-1 TGCAGTGCTGCCTCTAGCGGGAGGGGCTACGAGCAGTACTTC CSAASSGRGYEQYF
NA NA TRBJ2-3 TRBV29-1 TGCAGCGTCGGCAGGGGCACAGATACGCAGTATTTT CSVGRGTDTQYF
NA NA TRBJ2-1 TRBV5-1 TGCGCCAGCAGCTTGGCCATAGCACTTCCCAATGAGCAGTTCTTC CASSLAIALPNEQFF
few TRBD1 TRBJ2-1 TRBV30 TGTGCCTGGAGTATCTACAGGGGGCGGGGGTACAATGAGCAGTTCTTC CAWSIYRGRGYNEQFF
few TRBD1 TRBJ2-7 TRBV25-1 TGTGCCAGCAGTGAGCCCGGGACAGGGACCTCAGAGCAGTACTTC CASSEPGTGTSEQYF
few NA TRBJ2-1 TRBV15 TGTGCCACCAGCAGACGAGACAGCAATGAGCAGTTCTTC CATSRRDSNEQFF
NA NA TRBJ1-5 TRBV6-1 TGTGCCAGCAGTGAAGTTAGGGGCCAGCCCCAGCATTTT CASSEVRGQPQHF
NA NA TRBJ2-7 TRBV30 TGTGCCTGCCTATTAGCGGCCGGGTCGGGGGAGCAGTACTTC CACLLAAGSGEQYF
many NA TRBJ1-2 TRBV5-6 TGTGCCAGCAGCTTGGAGGCCGGGCGTGGCTACACCTTC CASSLEAGRGYTF
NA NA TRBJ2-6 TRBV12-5 TGTGCTAGTGATGGCTCTGGGGCCAACGTCCTGACTTTC CASDGSGANVLTF
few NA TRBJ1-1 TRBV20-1 TGCAGTGCTAGATCCTTTGCAGGGGCCACTGAAGCTTTCTTT CSARSFAGATEAFF
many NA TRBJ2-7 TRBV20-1 TGCAGTGCTGGGGACTTTCGGGTCTACGAGCAGTACTTC CSAGDFRVYEQYF
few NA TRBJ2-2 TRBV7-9 TGTGCCAGCAGCTTAACCCCAAGGGGCGGGGAGCTGTTTTTT CASSLTPRGGELFF
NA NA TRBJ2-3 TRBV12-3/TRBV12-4 TGTGCCAGCAGGGGGGGTCTAGCGAGCGATACGCAGTATTTT CASRGGLASDTQYF
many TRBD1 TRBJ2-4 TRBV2 TGTGCCAGCAGCGATGACAGGGGTGGTGGCAACATTCAGTACTTC CASSDDRGGGNIQYF